Listed below are T cell receptor beta chains from one sample, sequenced in a study of T cells in narcolepsy. Data came from immunoSEQ multiplex PCR; TCRdb stores just in-frame clones and leaves some out. The table has tens of thousands of clones, about four fifths seen once. The sequenced sample consisted of memory (CD45RA-) CD4+ T cells from blood. These receptors were collected from a human donor in good health. The CDR3 runs from the conserved cysteine through the conserved F or W. A D gene is named only where the DNA matches it firmly. The listing skips clone size in some rows; elsewhere it reads once, few, many or a size class.

d_call j_call clone_size v_call cdr3_aa cdr3_nt
. TRBJ2-5 . TRBV7-9 CASTLAGQGQETQYF TGTGCCAGCACCTTAGCGGGACAGGGTCAAGAGACCCAGTACTTC
. TRBJ2-5 few TRBV7-3 CASSLREGETQYF TGTGCCAGCAGCCTGAGGGAAGGGGAGACCCAGTACTTC
. TRBJ2-5 . TRBV12-5 CASGSERAKTQYF TGTGCTAGTGGCTCTGAACGGGCCAAGACCCAGTACTTC
. TRBJ2-1 . TRBV5-1 CASSLIGGRSYNEQFF TGCGCCAGCAGCTTGATTGGGGGGCGCTCCTACAATGAGCAGTTCTTC
TRBD1 TRBJ1-6 . TRBV5-5 CASSGDSQWSLHF TGTGCCAGCAGCGGGGACAGTCAATGGTCCCTCCACTTT
. TRBJ1-2 . TRBV11-2 CASSPGGGRVGYTF TGTGCCAGCAGCCCTGGTGGGGGGCGCGTTGGCTACACCTTC
. TRBJ2-7 . TRBV6-6 CASTNEGAGMRSEQYF TGTGCCAGCACCAACGAGGGGGCGGGGATGCGTAGCGAGCAGTACTTC
TRBD1 TRBJ2-7 . TRBV7-2 CASSATGGHGREQYF TGTGCCAGCAGCGCGACAGGGGGCCACGGGCGCGAGCAGTACTTC
. TRBJ1-6 . TRBV5-6 CASSLHRAGSYNSPLHF TGTGCCAGCAGCCTCCACAGGGCGGGCTCCTATAATTCACCCCTCCACTTT
TRBD2 TRBJ2-7 few TRBV5-1 CASSSGTSGGGRYEQYF TGCGCCAGCAGCTCCGGGACTAGCGGGGGGGGACGCTACGAGCAGTACTTC
. TRBJ2-6 . TRBV16 CASSQLPGNGANVLTF TGTGCCAGCAGCCAGCTACCAGGGAACGGGGCCAACGTCCTGACTTTC
TRBD1 TRBJ1-2 . TRBV6-1 CASRATGGRIYGYTF TGTGCCAGCAGGGCCACAGGGGGTAGGATCTATGGCTACACCTTC
TRBD2 TRBJ2-2 . TRBV7-3 CASRKLAGPAAGELFF TGTGCCAGCAGAAAACTAGCGGGGCCGGCAGCCGGGGAGCTGTTTTTT
. TRBJ2-2 . TRBV27 CASIPLGPTGTLKRELFF TGTGCCAGCATTCCCCTTGGGCCTACCGGGACTCTAAAACGGGAGCTGTTTTTT
TRBD1 TRBJ1-1 . TRBV5-6 CASRYRGTLETEAFF TGTGCCAGCAGGTACAGGGGGACATTGGAAACTGAAGCTTTCTTT
TRBD2 TRBJ2-1 . TRBV30 CAWAGLAAYNEQFF TGTGCCTGGGCCGGGCTAGCGGCCTACAATGAGCAGTTCTTC
TRBD1 TRBJ2-2 . TRBV28 CASRYAQGYTGELFF TGTGCCAGCAGATATGCACAGGGGTACACCGGGGAGCTGTTTTTT
TRBD2 TRBJ2-3 . TRBV27 CASSLPGASGRGTDTQYF TGTGCCAGCAGTTTACCAGGGGCTAGCGGGAGAGGGACAGATACGCAGTATTTT
. TRBJ2-5 . TRBV7-2 CASSLVARGGETQYF TGTGCCAGCAGCTTAGTTGCGCGGGGCGGAGAGACCCAGTACTTC
TRBD2 TRBJ2-7 . TRBV28 CASTSGSYEQYF TGTGCCAGCACTAGCGGGAGCTACGAGCAGTACTTC
TRBD2 TRBJ2-2 few TRBV30 CASYWGRAGTGELFF TGTGCCTCGTACTGGGGGAGGGCCGGCACCGGGGAGCTGTTTTTT
. TRBJ2-1 . TRBV9 CASSGGNFGQWEQFF TGTGCCAGCAGCGGAGGGAATTTTGGACAATGGGAGCAGTTCTTC
. TRBJ1-4 . TRBV28 CASSPGGEKLFF TGTGCCAGCAGCCCCGGAGGTGAAAAACTGTTTTTT
. TRBJ2-7 . TRBV27 CASSPGQTLYEQYF TGTGCCAGCAGTCCAGGACAGACTCTATACGAGCAGTACTTC
. TRBJ2-1 once TRBV30 CAWSVSLASVSNEQFF TGTGCCTGGAGTGTTTCCCTGGCTAGTGTGTCCAATGAGCAGTTCTTC
. TRBJ2-3 few TRBV5-4 CASSLVGTGTDTQYF TGTGCCAGCAGCTTGGTTGGGACCGGGACAGATACGCAGTATTTT
. TRBJ2-7 . TRBV29-1 CSVQGNFLYEQYF TGCAGCGTTCAGGGGAACTTTCTCTACGAGCAGTACTTC
TRBD1 TRBJ2-3 . TRBV27 CASARDRGSSGTDTQYF TGTGCCAGCGCCCGGGACAGGGGGAGTTCTGGCACAGATACGCAGTATTTT
. TRBJ1-1 few TRBV19 CASSMGWGTEAFF TGTGCCAGTAGTATGGGGTGGGGGACTGAAGCTTTCTTT
. TRBJ2-7 . TRBV7-2 CASSRMDEQYF TGTGCCAGCAGCCGTATGGACGAGCAGTACTTC
. TRBJ2-6 once TRBV6-1 CASSEPGRLHSGANVLTF TGTGCCAGCAGTGAACCGGGACGCCTCCACTCTGGGGCCAACGTCCTGACTTTC
. TRBJ1-4 once TRBV30 CAWSVVAGRNEKLFF TGTGCCTGGAGCGTAGTGGCGGGACGCAATGAAAAACTGTTTTTT
. TRBJ1-2 . TRBV7-9 CASSLPQTGGYTF TGTGCCAGCAGCTTACCGCAAACGGGTGGCTACACCTTC
TRBD1 TRBJ1-5 . TRBV28 CASSKDPGQHDQPQHF TGTGCCAGCAGTAAAGACCCGGGACAGCATGATCAGCCCCAGCATTTT
TRBD1 TRBJ2-3 . TRBV7-2 CASSSGQGTDTQYF TGTGCCAGCAGCTCGGGACAGGGCACAGATACGCAGTATTTT
. TRBJ2-7 . TRBV10-2 CASRAGGPSSYEQYF TGCGCCAGCAGGGCTGGAGGACCGAGCTCCTACGAGCAGTACTTC
. TRBJ1-1 . TRBV6-1 CATTQGTEAFF TGTGCCACCACCCAGGGCACTGAAGCTTTCTTT
. TRBJ1-5 . TRBV12-5 CASGPGARQPQRF TGTGCTAGTGGTCCGGGGGCGCGGCAGCCCCAGCGTTTT
TRBD1 TRBJ2-5 . TRBV11-3 CASSPGGTGSETQYF TGTGCCAGCAGCCCCGGGGGGACAGGGAGCGAGACCCAGTACTTC
. TRBJ1-1 . TRBV10-3 CAIRRDRDTEAFF TGTGCCATCAGGAGGGATAGGGACACTGAAGCTTTCTTT
TRBD1 TRBJ2-7 . TRBV4-1 CASSQALTGVRYEQYF TGCGCCAGCAGCCAAGCTCTGACAGGGGTCCGCTACGAGCAGTACTTC
. TRBJ1-1 . TRBV7-2 CASSLPPGNPMNTEAFF TGTGCCAGCAGCTTACCCCCGGGAAATCCTATGAACACTGAAGCTTTCTTT
. TRBJ2-1 . TRBV19 CASSTPGLPNEQFF TGTGCCAGTAGTACCCCGGGACTTCCTAATGAGCAGTTCTTC
. TRBJ2-5 . TRBV9 CASSAGRRVQETQYF TGTGCCAGCAGCGCGGGCCGAAGGGTACAAGAGACCCAGTACTTC
. TRBJ1-5 . TRBV10-3 CAISNRELDQPQHF TGTGCCATCAGTAACAGGGAGCTCGATCAGCCCCAGCATTTT
. TRBJ2-3 . TRBV5-4 CASSPPGASTDTQYF TGTGCCAGCAGTCCCCCCGGGGCCAGCACAGATACGCAGTATTTT
TRBD2 TRBJ2-3 . TRBV19 CASSPDLGTGGGTDTQYF TGTGCCAGTAGTCCCGATCTAGGAACGGGGGGAGGCACAGATACGCAGTATTTT